These T cell receptor beta chains were read from a single sample in a study of regulatory T cells in long-lasting Graves disease. One entry per CDR3 protein results from TCRdb running MiXCR on the multiplex PCR reads. The table shows roughly 400,000 distinct CDR3 sequences, with roughly 20% occurring only once. This material consisted of peripheral blood mononuclear cells (PBMCs), taken when the disease was refractory, from a patient treated with antithyroid drugs. These receptors all come from a female donor with Graves disease. Each CDR3 is given with its conserved first and last residue. Fields, in order: clone size, J gene, D gene, V gene, CDR3 DNA, CDR3 protein. The D gene is left open where the match is weak. For some rows the clone size is stated as once, few or many, or as a class when expanded; others skip it.

abundance: -
j_gene: TRBJ1-5
d_gene: -
v_gene: TRBV12-3/TRBV12-4
CDR3nt: TGTGCCAGCAGTTTTCTATCGAGGAGTCAGCCCCAGCATTTT
CDR3aa: CASSFLSRSQPQHF

abundance: -
j_gene: TRBJ1-6
d_gene: -
v_gene: TRBV7-2
CDR3nt: TGTGCCAGCAGCTCTCGGTTGGGGGCAAATTCACCCCTCCACTTT
CDR3aa: CASSSRLGANSPLHF

abundance: many
j_gene: TRBJ1-5
d_gene: -
v_gene: TRBV2
CDR3nt: TGTGCCAGCAGAGGAGGCAATCAGCCCCAGCATTTT
CDR3aa: CASRGGNQPQHF

abundance: few
j_gene: TRBJ2-2
d_gene: -
v_gene: TRBV6-2/TRBV6-3
CDR3nt: TGTGCCAGCAGAACAATCGCCGGGGAGCTGTTTTTT
CDR3aa: CASRTIAGELFF

abundance: -
j_gene: TRBJ2-1
d_gene: TRBD2
v_gene: TRBV7-8
CDR3nt: TGTGCCAGCAGCCCTGGACTAGCGGGCAACAATGAGCAGTTCTTC
CDR3aa: CASSPGLAGNNEQFF

abundance: many
j_gene: TRBJ1-1
d_gene: -
v_gene: TRBV12-3/TRBV12-4
CDR3nt: TGTGCCAGCAGTTTTAGCTCCCGAGGGACTGAAGCTTTCTTT
CDR3aa: CASSFSSRGTEAFF

abundance: -
j_gene: TRBJ1-1
d_gene: -
v_gene: TRBV6-2/TRBV6-3
CDR3nt: TGTGCCAGCAGGGGGGGGCTGCGGGGGCATAACACTGAAGCTTTCTTT
CDR3aa: CASRGGLRGHNTEAFF

abundance: few
j_gene: TRBJ2-7
d_gene: -
v_gene: TRBV6-4
CDR3nt: TGTGCCAGCACCGGCGACTGCCCCTACGAGCAGTACTTC
CDR3aa: CASTGDCPYEQYF

abundance: many
j_gene: TRBJ2-7
d_gene: -
v_gene: TRBV7-9
CDR3nt: TGTGCCAGCAGCTCGGACTATTCCTACGAGCAGTACTTC
CDR3aa: CASSSDYSYEQYF

abundance: -
j_gene: TRBJ2-2
d_gene: -
v_gene: TRBV7-2
CDR3nt: TGTGCCAGCAGCCCCTATTTGGAGGGGTTCGGGGAGCTGTTTTTT
CDR3aa: CASSPYLEGFGELFF

abundance: -
j_gene: TRBJ1-4
d_gene: TRBD1
v_gene: TRBV28
CDR3nt: TGTGCCAGCAGTTTACCAGGGGGGACCGCAACTAATGAAAAACTGTTTTTT
CDR3aa: CASSLPGGTATNEKLFF

abundance: few
j_gene: TRBJ1-1
d_gene: -
v_gene: TRBV6-2/TRBV6-3
CDR3nt: TGTGCCAGCATGGGGGTCACTGAAGCTTTCTTT
CDR3aa: CASMGVTEAFF

abundance: -
j_gene: TRBJ2-2
d_gene: TRBD2
v_gene: TRBV10-3
CDR3nt: TGTGCCATCAGTGACTTAACTAGCGCCGGGGAGCTGTTTTTT
CDR3aa: CAISDLTSAGELFF

abundance: many
j_gene: TRBJ2-2
d_gene: -
v_gene: TRBV7-9
CDR3nt: TGTGCCAGCAGCTGGGACGGCGGGGAGCTGTTTTTT
CDR3aa: CASSWDGGELFF

abundance: few
j_gene: TRBJ1-5
d_gene: -
v_gene: TRBV4-1
CDR3nt: TGCGCCAGCAGCCAACTGGATCGCCGGCCCCAGCATTTT
CDR3aa: CASSQLDRRPQHF

abundance: many
j_gene: TRBJ2-7
d_gene: -
v_gene: TRBV2
CDR3nt: TGTGCCAGCAATTCTAGGTCCTACGAGCAGTACTTC
CDR3aa: CASNSRSYEQYF

abundance: few
j_gene: TRBJ1-4
d_gene: -
v_gene: TRBV18
CDR3nt: TGTGCCAGCTCACCAACGGCGATCCCAACTAATGAAAAACTGTTTTTT
CDR3aa: CASSPTAIPTNEKLFF

abundance: -
j_gene: TRBJ2-5
d_gene: TRBD1
v_gene: TRBV6-1
CDR3nt: TGTGCCAGCAGGCGTGGACAGGGCGGAGAGACCCAGTACTTC
CDR3aa: CASRRGQGGETQYF

abundance: -
j_gene: TRBJ2-7
d_gene: -
v_gene: TRBV7-9
CDR3nt: TGTGCCAGCAGTCGGCAGGACAACCTAGGGGAGCAGTACTTC
CDR3aa: CASSRQDNLGEQYF

abundance: few
j_gene: TRBJ2-7
d_gene: -
v_gene: TRBV12-3/TRBV12-4
CDR3nt: TGTGCCAGCAGTTTAGCCCTCTACGAGCAGTACTTC
CDR3aa: CASSLALYEQYF

abundance: -
j_gene: TRBJ2-7
d_gene: TRBD2
v_gene: TRBV20-1
CDR3nt: TGCAGTGCGTTTAATCGGACTAGACTCCTCTACGAGCAGTACTTC
CDR3aa: CSAFNRTRLLYEQYF

abundance: few
j_gene: TRBJ2-4
d_gene: -
v_gene: TRBV4-1
CDR3nt: TGCGCCAGCAGCCAGGACTCGAGGGAAAACATTCAGTACTTC
CDR3aa: CASSQDSRENIQYF

abundance: few
j_gene: TRBJ1-2
d_gene: TRBD1
v_gene: TRBV5-1
CDR3nt: TGCGCCAGCCGGGACAGGGTACAATATGGCTACACCTTC
CDR3aa: CASRDRVQYGYTF

abundance: few
j_gene: TRBJ2-7
d_gene: -
v_gene: TRBV7-9
CDR3nt: TGTGCCAGCAGCTTGGACAGCACCCACGAGCAGTACTTC
CDR3aa: CASSLDSTHEQYF

abundance: few
j_gene: TRBJ1-2
d_gene: -
v_gene: TRBV12-3/TRBV12-4
CDR3nt: TGTGCCAGCAGTGTCGGTACAACCTATGGCTACACCTTC
CDR3aa: CASSVGTTYGYTF

abundance: many
j_gene: TRBJ2-5
d_gene: -
v_gene: TRBV24-1
CDR3nt: TGTGCCACCGGGATCGGGGGCCAAGAGACCCAGTACTTC
CDR3aa: CATGIGGQETQYF

abundance: -
j_gene: TRBJ2-7
d_gene: -
v_gene: TRBV20-1
CDR3nt: TGCAGTGTCAGAGGTGGGCGCTACGAGCAGTACTTC
CDR3aa: CSVRGGRYEQYF

abundance: many
j_gene: TRBJ1-2
d_gene: -
v_gene: TRBV27
CDR3nt: TGTGCCAGCAGTCTCCATGGGTGGGACTACCAGGATGGCTACACCTTC
CDR3aa: CASSLHGWDYQDGYTF